Each of the 7 T cell receptor beta chains below was sequenced from the same sample in a study of T cell changes during pregnancy in multiple sclerosis. The repertoire was sequenced with immunoSEQ multiplex PCR; TCRdb's copy has only in-frame clones and lacks some. The sample holds under 40,000 clones, 90% seen once. Source: peripheral blood, taken in the third trimester of pregnancy. The receptors were sampled from a female donor in good health, enrolled as a control in a pregnancy study.

This chain joins TRBV10-3 and TRBJ2-1; TRBD2 matches 8 bases. Germline V CDR1 and CDR2: ENHRY, SYGVKD. The V gene end was trimmed by 0 bases and the J gene end by 2 bases; junction bases not matched to a gene: 9. CDR3 length: 18 residues. CDR3 sequence reads: CAISESGSGGEAYNEQFF. The CDR3 nucleotides are TGTGCCATCAGTGAGTCGGGCTCGGGAGGGGAGGCCTACAATGAGCAGTTCTTC.

The chain combines TRBV6-4 with TRBJ2-2, with D perhaps matching TRBD2 (5 bases). CDR1 and CDR2 (germline): MRHNA, SNTAGT. This CDR3 is built from 15 residues. Trimming took 3 bases from V and 0 from J, leaving 8 bases between them. The CDR3 bases are TGTGCCAGCAGTGAGGAGGTATCGAACACCGGGGAGCTGTTTTTT. Protein: CASSEEVSNTGELFF.

The chain uses TRBV6-5 and TRBJ1-2; no definite D call. Trimming removed 0 bases at V and 4 bases at J, with 6 bases between. This CDR3 is built from 13 residues. Germline V gene lookup returns CDR1 MNHEY and CDR2 SVGAGI. The CDR3 bases are TGTGCCAGCAGTTACTCCAGTACCTATGGCTACACCTTC. This encodes CASSYSSTYGYTF.

This sequence joins TRBV9 and TRBJ2-1, with 11 bases matching TRBD2. V was pared by 3 bases and J by 5 bases, with 1 base of the junction left unmatched. CDR1 and CDR2 from the germline V gene are SGDLS and YYNGEE. The CDR3 totals 14 residues. CDR3 nucleotides: TGTGCCAGCAGCGCTAGCGGGAGGAACAATGAGCAGTTCTTC. Its translation is CASSASGRNNEQFF.

This chain uses TRBV6-4 with TRBJ2-1; the D is unclear. The germline V gene encodes CDR1 MRHNA and CDR2 SNTAGT. This CDR3 region has 16 residues. V was shortened by 0 bases and J by 13 bases, with 22 bases between the two germline ends. This CDR3 reads CASSDSIGLQSLPQFF. The CDR3 nucleotides are TGTGCCAGCAGTGACTCGATTGGTTTGCAGTCCTTACCCCAGTTCTTC.

V usage is TRBV6-6 and J usage is TRBJ2-7; tentative D call: TRBD2 (5 bases). Trimming stripped 2 bases from V and 3 bases from J, with 8 bases between. This CDR3 is 13 amino acids long. CDR1 MNHNY and CDR2 SVGAGI come from the germline V gene (reference sequence). The CDR3 DNA reads as TGTGCCAGCAGTTACCGGGGTGGCTACGAGCAGTACTTC. Translation: CASSYRGGYEQYF.

In regard to this clone: At one boundary the junction diverges from the germline segment, which might be a read error. The chain links TRBV6-1 to TRBJ1-4; D is unclear. Germline CDR1 MNHNS, CDR2 SASEGT. The CDR3 is made up of 14 amino acids. The CDR3 DNA sequence: TGTGCCAGCGGTGAGTTGAGCGGCGCCGAAAAACTGTTTTTT. It encodes CASGELSGAEKLFF.